A single sample is the source of the 8 T cell receptor beta chains below, sequenced in a study of shared clonotypes between healthy human individuals (dated by TCRdb to about 2020). The library was prepared using the immunoSEQ multiplex PCR assay. Drawn from immuneACCESS, this table holds only the in-frame rearrangements with V and J called that TCRdb kept. Clones are partly lost; checked studies trace under half to an unresolved V gene and leave the rest unexplained. This sample lists hundreds of thousands of clones; around 67% were detected once. Less than 2% of the sample goes to the ten largest clones. The material sequenced was memory CD4+ T cells sorted from blood. Sample cell subset or site, as interpreted from the label and publication: CD45RA-negative fraction. The receptors originated from a woman aged 30 to 39 in good health.

A single count supports this clone. The chain links TRBV5-1 to TRBJ2-3, with D possibly matching TRBD1 (6 bases). There are 18 residues in the CDR3. Germline V gene data show CDR1 as SGHRS and CDR2 as YFSETQ. V was pared by 10 bases and J by 7 bases, with 34 bases between. The CDR3 coding sequence is TGCGCCCCAGCTGGGGGCGGTCGTTCCCCGGCGAGTGGGTATACGCAGTATTTT. This sequence encodes CAPAGGGRSPASGYTQYF. The variable domain in full, with the rest retrieved from reference TRBV5-1 and TRBJ2-3, is KAGVTQTPRYLIKTRGQQVTLSCSPISGHRSVSWYQQTPGQGLQFLFEYFSETQRNKGNFPGRFSGRQFSNSRSEMNVSTLELGDSALYLCAPAGGGRSPASGYTQYFGPGTRLTVL.

The V gene is TRBV21-1, the J gene TRBJ1-3; TRBD1 was called by the table and not checked on the DNA. TRBV21-1 is termed a pseudogene. CDR3 length: 16 amino acids. Here the CDR3 DNA reads TGTGCCAGCAAAAGGGACAGAATCAAAGCTGGAAACACCATATATTTT. It codes for CASKRDRIKAGNTIYF.

This sequence joins TRBV7-9 and TRBJ2-7; D gene unclear. Germline V gene sequence: CDR1 SEHNR, CDR2 FQNEAQ (reference sequence). Deletions cut 5 bases from V and 4 bases from J, with 6 bases between. The CDR3 length is 11 residues. CDR3 sequence reads: CASSPVYEQYF. In nucleotides, the CDR3 is TGTGCCAGCAGCCCCGTGTACGAGCAGTACTTC.

V and J are TRBV29-1 and TRBJ2-2, with D perhaps TRBD2 (6 bases). The V gene's germline CDR1 is SQVTM and CDR2 ANQGSEA. V was trimmed by 3 bases and J by 2 bases, leaving 19 bases between them. The CDR3 runs 17 residues. This chain's CDR3 is CSVDKHGRGDNTGELFF. The CDR3 DNA is TGCAGCGTTGATAAGCACGGGCGGGGTGATAACACCGGGGAGCTGTTTTTT.

The chain links TRBV6-1 to TRBJ2-7; 8 bases are a match to TRBD2. CDR3 length: 13 amino acids. CDR1 is MNHNS, CDR2 SASEGT, per germline. V lost 7 bases and J lost 4; bases outside the gene matches: 6. This chain's CDR3 is CASKTSGGYEQYF. The CDR3 nucleotides are TGTGCCAGCAAAACCTCGGGGGGGTACGAGCAGTACTTC.

This clone was picked up a small number of times. The chain joins TRBV7-9 to TRBJ1-1; D is ambiguous. The germline CDR1 and CDR2 sequences are SEHNR and FQNEAQ (reference sequence). The CDR3 sequence is 14 residues long. Trimming stripped 2 bases from V and 3 bases from J, with 10 bases between. CDR3 coding DNA: TGTGCCAGCAGCTTAAGCGGCCGTGACACTGAAGCTTTCTTT. This translates into CASSLSGRDTEAFF.

The chain couples TRBV28 to TRBJ2-1; 7 nucleotides line up with TRBD1. The CDR3 runs to 14 residues. Germline lookup yields CDR1 MDHEN and CDR2 SYDVKM. J gave up 5 bases and V 5 bases, and 6 bases lay outside the gene matches. The CDR3 reads CASSEGTDNNEQFF. DNA of the CDR3: TGTGCCAGCAGTGAAGGGACAGACAACAATGAGCAGTTCTTC.

This clone was counted between two and nine times. The V and J genes are TRBV21-1 and TRBJ2-1; the D call of TRBD1 is as the table states it, not checked on the DNA. TRBV21-1 represents a pseudogene. The CDR3 sequence is 16 residues long. CDR3 loop: CASSQNWTSGYNEQFF. The DNA of the CDR3 is TGTGCCAGCAGCCAAAACTGGACATCCGGGTACAATGAGCAGTTCTTC.